The source of this TCR beta chain is a study of T cell repertoires in cytomegalovirus infection. CDR1 is SGHTA, CDR2 FQGTGA, per germline. Trimming took 6 bases from V and 5 from J, leaving 13 bases between them. The CDR3 runs 13 residues. TCRdb re-analysed the reads in MiXCR, keeping a single row per CDR3 protein. The sample shows some 800,000 distinct CDR3 sequences, about 29% of them seen only once. This clonotype was seen only a few times. Antigen specificity is unknown. This chain links TRBV7-3 with TRBJ1-1; D is uncertain. The receptor comes from a human donor in good health (CMV status not recorded). Some clones in this sample may be carry-over from other donors' samples. The sequenced sample was cultured CD8+ T cells from PBMCs, obtained from culture after CMV antigen stimulation. CDR3 bases: TGTGCCAGCAGAAATCCTGGGGAAACTGAAGCTTTCTTT. Translated, it gives CASRNPGETEAFF.